The T cell receptor (beta chain) under discussion was sequenced for a study of blood T cell repertoires in COVID-19. Study-wide background: Sources were T cells, B-cell-depleted T cells, or PBMCs; the material itself was cDNA or gDNA.

As originally analysed: Nucleated cell number was recorded as an estimate derived from reference gene primer amplification. Sequencing was performed with immunoSEQ multiplex PCR; in TCRdb, only in-frame clones are kept and a portion is missing. From that table come the V and J calls and clone size; the DNA was used to work out D and trimming. The sample shows around 150,000 clones, roughly 90% of them seen only once. The CDR3 length is 15 residues. Trimming at V came to 5 bases and at J to 7 bases, leaving 13 bases not matched to a gene. Germline V lookup: CDR1 SEHNR, CDR2 FQNEAQ (reference sequence).

Sequencing input: peripheral blood. The chain joins TRBV7-9 to TRBJ2-7; 8 bases align to TRBD1. The receptor was isolated from a man aged 30 to 39 with COVID-19, enrolled during active disease. Here the CDR3 DNA reads TGTGCCAGCAGCCCACATGGGACAGGAGCTAAAGAGCAGTACTTC. Amino acids: CASSPHGTGAKEQYF.